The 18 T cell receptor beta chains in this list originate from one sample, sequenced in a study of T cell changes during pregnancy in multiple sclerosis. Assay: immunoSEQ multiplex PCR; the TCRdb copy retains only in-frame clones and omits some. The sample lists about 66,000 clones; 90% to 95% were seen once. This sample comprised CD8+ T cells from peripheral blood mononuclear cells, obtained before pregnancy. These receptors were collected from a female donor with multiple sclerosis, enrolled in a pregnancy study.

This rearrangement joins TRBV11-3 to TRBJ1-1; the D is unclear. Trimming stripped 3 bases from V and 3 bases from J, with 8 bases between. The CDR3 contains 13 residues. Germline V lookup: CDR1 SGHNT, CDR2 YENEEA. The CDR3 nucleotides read TGTGCCAGCAGCTTCGACGGGGACACTGAAGCTTTCTTT. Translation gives CASSFDGDTEAFF.

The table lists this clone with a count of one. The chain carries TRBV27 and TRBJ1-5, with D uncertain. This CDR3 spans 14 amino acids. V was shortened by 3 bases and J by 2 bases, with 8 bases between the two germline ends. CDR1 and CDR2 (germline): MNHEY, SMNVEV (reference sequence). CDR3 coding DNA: TGTGCCAGCAGTTTCGGCAGGCGCAATCAGCCCCAGCATTTT. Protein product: CASSFGRRNQPQHF.

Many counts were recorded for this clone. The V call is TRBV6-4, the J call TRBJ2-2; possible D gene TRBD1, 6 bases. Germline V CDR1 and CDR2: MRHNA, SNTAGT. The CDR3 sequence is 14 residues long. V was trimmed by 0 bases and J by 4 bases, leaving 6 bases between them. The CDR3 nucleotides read TGTGCCAGCAGTGACTCAGGGGGCACCGGGGAGCTGTTTTTT. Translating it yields CASSDSGGTGELFF.

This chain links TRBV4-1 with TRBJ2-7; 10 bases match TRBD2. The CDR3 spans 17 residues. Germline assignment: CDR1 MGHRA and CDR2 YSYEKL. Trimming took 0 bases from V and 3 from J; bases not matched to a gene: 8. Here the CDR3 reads CASSQDATSGAYYEQYF. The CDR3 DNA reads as TGCGCCAGCAGCCAAGATGCTACTAGCGGGGCTTACTACGAGCAGTACTTC.

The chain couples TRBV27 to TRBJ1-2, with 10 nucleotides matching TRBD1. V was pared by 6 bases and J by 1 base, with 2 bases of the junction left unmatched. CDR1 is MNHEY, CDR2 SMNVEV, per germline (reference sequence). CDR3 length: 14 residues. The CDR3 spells CASSGQGVNYGYTF. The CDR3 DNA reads TGTGCCAGCAGCGGACAGGGGGTTAACTATGGCTACACCTTC.

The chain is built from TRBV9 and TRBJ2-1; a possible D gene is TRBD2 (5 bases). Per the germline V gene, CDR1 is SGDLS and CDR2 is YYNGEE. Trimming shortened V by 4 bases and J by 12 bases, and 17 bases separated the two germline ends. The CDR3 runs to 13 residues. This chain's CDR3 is CASSPEAPPLQFF. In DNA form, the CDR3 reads TGTGCCAGCAGCCCGGAGGCCCCCCCGCTGCAGTTCTTC. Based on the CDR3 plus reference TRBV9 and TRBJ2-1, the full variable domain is DSGVTQTPKHLITATGQRVTLRCSPRSGDLSVYWYQQSLDQGLQFLIQYYNGEERAKGNILERFSAQQFPDLHSELNLSSLELGDSALYFCASSPEAPPLQFFGPGTRLTVL.

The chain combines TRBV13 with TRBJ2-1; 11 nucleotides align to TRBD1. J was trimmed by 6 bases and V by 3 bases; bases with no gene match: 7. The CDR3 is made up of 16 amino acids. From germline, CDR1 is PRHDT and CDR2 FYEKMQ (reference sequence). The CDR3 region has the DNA TGTGCCAGCAGCTTGCCCTCCGGGACAGGGGGCAATGAGCAGTTCTTC. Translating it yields CASSLPSGTGGNEQFF. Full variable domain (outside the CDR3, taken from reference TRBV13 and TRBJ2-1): AAGVIQSPRHLIKEKRETATLKCYPIPRHDTVYWYQQGPGQDPQFLISFYEKMQSDKGSIPDRFSAQQFSDYHSELNMSSLELGDSALYFCASSLPSGTGGNEQFFGPGTRLTVL.

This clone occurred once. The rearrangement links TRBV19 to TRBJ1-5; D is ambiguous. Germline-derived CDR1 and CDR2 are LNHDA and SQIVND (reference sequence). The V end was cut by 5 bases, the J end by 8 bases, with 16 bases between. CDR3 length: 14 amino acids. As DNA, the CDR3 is TGTGCCAGTAGTCATCGGCAGCTCGCGGAGCCCCAGCATTTT. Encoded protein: CASSHRQLAEPQHF.

The CDR3 nucleotides are TGTGCCAGCAGTATACAGACAGGGGGAGCTTTCTTT. Protein: CASSIQTGGAFF. This chain links TRBV6-1 with TRBJ1-1; 9 positions match TRBD1. There are 12 residues in the CDR3. The germline V gene encodes CDR1 MNHNS and CDR2 SASEGT. V trimming: 5 bases; J trimming: 10 bases; junction bases outside the gene matches: 5.

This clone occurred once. In nucleotides, the CDR3 is TGTGCCAGCAGGGAGACTAGCGGATACAATGAGCAGTTCTTC. The encoded protein is CASRETSGYNEQFF. The chain links TRBV6-5 to TRBJ2-1, with TRBD2 matching 9 bases. The CDR3 loop spans 14 amino acids. In germline, CDR1 is MNHEY, CDR2 SVGAGI. The junction had 4 bases not matched to a gene; V was cut back by 6 bases and J by 4 bases.

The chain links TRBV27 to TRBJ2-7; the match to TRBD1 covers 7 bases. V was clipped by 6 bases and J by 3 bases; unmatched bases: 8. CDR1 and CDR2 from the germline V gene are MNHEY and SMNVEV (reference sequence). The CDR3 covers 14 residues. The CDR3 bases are TGTGCCAGCAGCTCCGACAGGGCCCGCTACGAGCAGTACTTC. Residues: CASSSDRARYEQYF.

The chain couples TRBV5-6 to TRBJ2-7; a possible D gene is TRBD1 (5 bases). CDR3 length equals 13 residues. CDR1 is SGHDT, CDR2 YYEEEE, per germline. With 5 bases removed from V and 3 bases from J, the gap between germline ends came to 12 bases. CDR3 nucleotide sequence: TGTGCCAGCAGGGCAGGGCAAAGCTACGAGCAGTACTTC. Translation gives CASRAGQSYEQYF.

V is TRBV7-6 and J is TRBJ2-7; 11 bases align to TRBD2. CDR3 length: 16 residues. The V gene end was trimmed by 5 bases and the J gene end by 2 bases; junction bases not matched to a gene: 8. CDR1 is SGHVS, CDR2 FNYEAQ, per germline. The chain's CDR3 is CASSPGTSGNPYEQYF. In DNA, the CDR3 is TGTGCCAGCAGCCCGGGGACTAGCGGCAACCCCTACGAGCAGTACTTC.

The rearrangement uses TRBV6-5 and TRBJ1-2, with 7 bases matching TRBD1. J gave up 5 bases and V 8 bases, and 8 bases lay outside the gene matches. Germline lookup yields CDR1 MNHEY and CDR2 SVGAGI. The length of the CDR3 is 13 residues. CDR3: CASQTSGGYGYTF. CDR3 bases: TGTGCCAGCCAAACCTCAGGGGGGTATGGCTACACCTTC.

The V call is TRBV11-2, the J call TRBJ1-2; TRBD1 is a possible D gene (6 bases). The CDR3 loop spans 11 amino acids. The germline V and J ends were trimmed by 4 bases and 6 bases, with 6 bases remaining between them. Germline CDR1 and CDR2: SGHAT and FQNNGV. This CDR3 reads CASSSGDGYTF. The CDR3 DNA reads TGTGCCAGCAGCTCAGGGGATGGCTACACCTTC.

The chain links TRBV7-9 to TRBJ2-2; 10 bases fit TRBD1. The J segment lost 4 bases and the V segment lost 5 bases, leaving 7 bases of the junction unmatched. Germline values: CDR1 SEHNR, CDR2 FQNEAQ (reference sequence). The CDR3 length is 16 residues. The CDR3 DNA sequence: TGTGCCAGCAGCCCCCGCGGGACAGGGGTCACCGGGGAGCTGTTTTTT. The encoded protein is CASSPRGTGVTGELFF.

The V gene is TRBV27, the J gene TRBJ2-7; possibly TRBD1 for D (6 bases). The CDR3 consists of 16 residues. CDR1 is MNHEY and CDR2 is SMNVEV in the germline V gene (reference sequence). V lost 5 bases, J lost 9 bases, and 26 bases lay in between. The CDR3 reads CASSVLRDTLLIGQYF. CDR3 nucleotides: TGTGCCAGCAGTGTACTAAGGGACACTTTGCTAATCGGGCAGTACTTC.

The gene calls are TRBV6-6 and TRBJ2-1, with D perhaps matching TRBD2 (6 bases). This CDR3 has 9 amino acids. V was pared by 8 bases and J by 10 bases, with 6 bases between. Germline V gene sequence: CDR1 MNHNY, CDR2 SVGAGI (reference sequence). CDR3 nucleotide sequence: TGTGCCAGCGGGGGGGAGCAGTTCTTC. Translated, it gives CASGGEQFF.